What follows are 30 T cell receptor beta chains derived from one specimen sequenced in a study of blood T cell repertoires in COVID-19. TCRdb's copy holds only in-frame clones and misses some; the assay was immunoSEQ multiplex PCR. The table includes approximately 120,000 clones, around four fifths detected once. Sequences were obtained from peripheral blood. Receptors were obtained from a man older than 75 with acute or convalescent COVID-19.

This clone has just one count. This rearrangement joins TRBV6-5 to TRBJ1-6; D unclear. Germline V CDR1 and CDR2: MNHEY, SVGAGI. There are 16 residues in the CDR3. V lost 1 base and J 7 bases, leaving 14 bases between the germline ends. The chain's CDR3 is CASSYFPDSRNSPLHF. CDR3 DNA sequence: TGTGCCAGCAGTTACTTCCCCGACTCGAGGAATTCACCCCTCCACTTT.

The sample holds a few counts of this clone. V is TRBV14 and J is TRBJ2-7; D unresolved. The V gene lost 0 bases and the J gene lost 1 base, with 7 bases spanning the gap. The CDR3 is made up of 14 amino acids. Germline V CDR1 and CDR2: SGHDN, FVKESK. CDR3 residues: CASSQDQASYEQYF. DNA for the CDR3: TGTGCCAGCAGCCAAGATCAGGCTTCCTACGAGCAGTACTTC.

This clone was counted many times. The CDR3 reads CSASWGQNSPLHF. CDR3 sequence (DNA): TGCAGTGCTAGTTGGGGGCAAAATTCACCCCTCCACTTT. The V gene is TRBV20-1, the J gene TRBJ1-6; maybe TRBD1 (6 bases). The CDR3 is 13 residues long. Trimming cost V 3 bases and J 7 bases, with 10 bases left between them. Germline V lookup: CDR1 DFQATT, CDR2 SNEGSKA (reference sequence).

The chain recombines TRBV5-1 with TRBJ1-2; TRBD1 matches 10 bases. The length of the CDR3 is 15 residues. Germline CDR1 SGHRS, CDR2 YFSETQ. Trimming cost V 2 bases and J 5 bases; bases outside gene matches: 6. For the CDR3, the DNA is TGCGCCAGCAGCTTACTACCGGGACAGGGGTATGGCTACACCTTC. As protein: CASSLLPGQGYGYTF.

The chain recombines TRBV15 with TRBJ2-3; D gene ambiguous. This CDR3 is 13 amino acids long. V was cut by 5 bases and J by 5 bases, with 11 bases left in between. Germline assignment: CDR1 LNHNV and CDR2 YYDKDF (reference sequence). The CDR3 reads CATSGRPRDTQYF. DNA of the CDR3: TGTGCCACCAGCGGCAGGCCGCGAGATACGCAGTATTTT.

The CDR3 DNA reads as TGTGCCAGCAGCCAAGATAATCTCCAGCCCCAGCATTTT. Translating it yields CASSQDNLQPQHF. The chain is built from TRBV3-1 (or the pseudogene TRBV3-2) and TRBJ1-5; the D is unclear. The ends were cut back, 0 bases at V and 7 bases at J, with 7 bases in the middle. The germline V gene has CDR1 LGHDT and CDR2 YNNKEL (reference sequence). The CDR3 contains 13 residues.

The V gene is TRBV2, the J gene TRBJ2-3; 9 nucleotides align to TRBD2. The CDR3 is 14 amino acids. CDR1 SNHLY and CDR2 FYNNEI come from the germline V gene. With 5 bases clipped from V and 4 bases from J, the junction kept 4 bases outside the gene matches. Here the CDR3 DNA reads TGTGCCAGCAGTCCTAGGACTAGCGCAGATACGCAGTATTTT. It is translated as CASSPRTSADTQYF.

The genes are TRBV3-1 (or the pseudogene TRBV3-2) and TRBJ1-1, with 7 positions matching TRBD1. V lost 1 base and J lost 4; bases outside the gene matches: 3. Germline loops: CDR1 LGHDT, CDR2 YNNKEL (reference sequence). The CDR3 sequence is 14 residues long. The CDR3 is CASSQAPGGTEAFF. The DNA for the CDR3 is TGTGCCAGCAGCCAAGCCCCAGGGGGCACTGAAGCTTTCTTT.

The rearrangement links TRBV30 to TRBJ1-1, with 10 bases matching TRBD1. CDR3 length: 16 amino acids. J was trimmed by 3 bases and V by 6 bases; bases with no gene match: 13. In germline, CDR1 is GTSNPN, CDR2 SVGIG (reference sequence). The CDR3 spells CACRTGTGAIHTEAFF. The DNA for the CDR3 is TGTGCCTGCCGAACCGGGACAGGGGCGATTCACACTGAAGCTTTCTTT.

V gene TRBV4-2 combines with J gene TRBJ2-7, with 14 bases that match TRBD2. The CDR3 sequence is 18 residues long. V lost 5 bases and J lost 3; bases outside the gene matches: 12. Germline V lookup: CDR1 LGHNA, CDR2 YNFKEQ. CDR3 sequence (DNA): TGTGCCAGCAGCGCGCTGACTAGCGGGGGGGCGTACGTCTACGAGCAGTACTTC. Protein sequence: CASSALTSGGAYVYEQYF.

In nucleotides, the CDR3 is TGTGCCAGTAGTAGAACAGGGGGCCGGGAGACTGAAGCTTTCTTT. It codes for CASSRTGGRETEAFF. This chain links TRBV19 with TRBJ1-1; 9 bases line up with TRBD1. Per germline, CDR1 LNHDA and CDR2 SQIVND (reference sequence). V lost 4 bases and J lost 5; bases outside the gene matches: 8. The CDR3 has 15 residues.

Only one count was recorded for this clone. This chain uses TRBV19 with TRBJ1-1; no definite D call. Germline CDR1 is LNHDA and CDR2 is SQIVND (reference sequence). The CDR3 is 14 residues long. V lost 6 bases and J 3 bases, leaving 14 bases between the germline ends. CDR3 loop: CASSNPGGYTEAFF. For the CDR3, the DNA is TGTGCCAGTAGCAACCCGGGTGGGTACACTGAAGCTTTCTTT.

The chain uses TRBV7-9 and TRBJ1-1; D remains unclear. Germline V gene data show CDR1 as SEHNR and CDR2 as FQNEAQ (reference sequence). The CDR3 covers 15 residues. Trimming took 1 base from V and 0 from J, leaving 9 bases between them. The CDR3 DNA follows: TGTGCCAGCAGCTTAGAAGGAGGGCTGAACACTGAAGCTTTCTTT. It is translated as CASSLEGGLNTEAFF.

The CDR3 region is CASSTGLEAFF. CDR3 DNA sequence: TGTGCCAGCAGCACAGGGCTAGAAGCTTTCTTT. This chain joins TRBV28 and TRBJ1-1; tentatively, D is TRBD1 (6 bases). The germline V gene encodes CDR1 MDHEN and CDR2 SYDVKM. V gave up 6 bases and J gave up 8 bases, with 10 bases separating them. The CDR3 has 11 residues.

This clone was seen only once. This chain's CDR3 is CASSYTGSYNSPLHF. The CDR3 DNA sequence: TGTGCCAGCAGTTACACAGGATCTTATAATTCACCCCTCCACTTT. The chain joins TRBV6-6 to TRBJ1-6; TRBD1 might be the D (5 bases). Germline assignment: CDR1 MNHNY and CDR2 SVGAGI (reference sequence). V lost 2 bases and J 4 bases, leaving 9 bases between the germline ends. The CDR3 has 15 residues.

This chain uses TRBV5-4 with TRBJ2-1; TRBD1 matches 7 bases. The CDR3 sequence is 13 residues long. Germline assignment: CDR1 SGHNT and CDR2 YYREEE (reference sequence). V lost 4 bases, J lost 15 bases, and 13 bases stayed unmatched. CDR3: CASSRDSTMSSFF. The CDR3 DNA is TGTGCCAGCAGCCGGGACAGCACAATGAGTTCGTTCTTC. The whole variable domain, filled in from reference TRBV5-4 and TRBJ2-1, reads ETGVTQSPTHLIKTRGQQVTLRCSSQSGHNTVSWYQQALGQGPQFIFQYYREEENGRGNFPPRFSGLQFPNYSSELNVNALELDDSALYLCASSRDSTMSSFFGPGTRLTVL.

The sample holds many counts of this clone. This chain connects TRBV5-4 to TRBJ2-5; D may be TRBD2 (6 bases). V lost 2 bases and J lost 3, with 20 bases in between. Germline V gives CDR1 SGHNT, CDR2 YYREEE (reference sequence). CDR3 length equals 17 residues. The CDR3 reads CASSFPRRGGGKETQYF. The DNA of the CDR3 is TGTGCCAGCAGCTTCCCTCGGCGGGGAGGTGGGAAAGAGACCCAGTACTTC.

V gene TRBV12-3 or TRBV12-4 combines with J gene TRBJ1-6; D is unclear. The CDR3 consists of 13 residues. Trimming removed 4 bases at V and 6 bases at J, with 7 bases between. CDR3 coding DNA: TGTGCCAGCAGTTGGGCCCTTAATTCACCCCTCCACTTT. Its translation is CASSWALNSPLHF.

The rearrangement joins TRBV29-1 to TRBJ1-1; 7 nucleotides line up with TRBD1. CDR3 length: 14 residues. Unmatched junction bases numbered 8, after V lost 2 bases and J lost 5 bases. Germline V lookup: CDR1 SQVTM, CDR2 ANQGSEA. The DNA for the CDR3 is TGCAGCGTTGAAAGCAGGGGGGCGTTTACTGAAGCTTTCTTT. Amino acids: CSVESRGAFTEAFF.

The rearrangement uses TRBV7-3 and TRBJ2-3; D might be TRBD2 (5 bases). This CDR3 contains 13 residues. V lost 2 bases and J lost 2, with 5 bases in between. In germline, CDR1 is SGHTA, CDR2 FQGTGA. In DNA form, the CDR3 reads TGTGCCAGCAGCTTAGACTACACAGATACGCAGTATTTT. It yields the protein CASSLDYTDTQYF.

V usage is TRBV7-9 and J usage is TRBJ2-7, with TRBD2 identical over 10 bases. The V gene's germline CDR1 is SEHNR and CDR2 FQNEAQ (reference sequence). The CDR3 spans 16 residues. J lost 4 bases, V lost 0 bases, and 6 bases had no gene match. The CDR3 bases are TGTGCCAGCAGCTTAGCGGCTAGCGGGGGTATTTACGAGCAGTACTTC. Its translation: CASSLAASGGIYEQYF.

The chain is built from TRBV7-2 and TRBJ1-4; D perhaps matches TRBD1 (5 bases). CDR1 is SGHTA and CDR2 is FQGNSA in the germline V gene. The CDR3 is 15 amino acids. V was clipped by 1 base and J by 4 bases, with 10 bases between them. In DNA, the CDR3 is TGTGCCAGCAGCTTAGAAGGGGCCATTAATGAAAAACTGTTTTTT. It encodes CASSLEGAINEKLFF. Full variable domain (remainder filled in from reference TRBV7-2 and TRBJ1-4): GAGVSQSPSNKVTEKGKDVELRCDPISGHTALYWYRQSLGQGLEFLIYFQGNSAPDKSGLPSDRFSAERTGGSVSTLTIQRTQQEDSAVYLCASSLEGAINEKLFFGSGTQLSVL.

The chain couples TRBV11-2 to TRBJ2-5; 8 bases fit TRBD1. V was pared by 5 bases and J by 0 bases, with 5 bases of the junction left unmatched. The CDR3 consists of 15 residues. CDR1 is SGHAT and CDR2 is FQNNGV in the germline V gene. The CDR3 here is CASSQQGGYQETQYF. The CDR3 region has the DNA TGTGCCAGCAGCCAACAGGGGGGTTACCAAGAGACCCAGTACTTC.

This clone was picked up one time. The chain is built from TRBV5-1 and TRBJ2-7; D possibly corresponds to TRBD1 (5 bases). The V end lost 4 bases, the J end lost 6 bases, and 17 bases lay between the germline ends. Germline values: CDR1 SGHRS, CDR2 YFSETQ. The CDR3 has 14 amino acids. The CDR3 coding sequence is TGCGCCAGCAGCACTGGGCAGGGCGTAGGCGAGCAGTACTTC. It translates to CASSTGQGVGEQYF.

This chain joins TRBV9 and TRBJ1-2; TRBD1 aligns across 11 bases. Germline CDR1 and CDR2: SGDLS and YYNGEE. Trimming cost V 3 bases and J 8 bases; bases outside gene matches: 3. This CDR3 is built from 13 residues. The chain's CDR3 is CASSARTGGGYTF. The CDR3 DNA is TGTGCCAGCAGCGCCCGGACAGGGGGCGGCTACACCTTC.

The chain recombines TRBV28 with TRBJ2-7; a weak D match, TRBD1 (5 bases). The V end was cut by 7 bases, the J end by 5 bases, with 18 bases between. Germline V gene data show CDR1 as MDHEN and CDR2 as SYDVKM. This CDR3 has 14 residues. CDR3 amino acids: CASMGLQGSHEQYF. CDR3 sequence (DNA): TGTGCCAGCATGGGCCTGCAGGGTTCTCACGAGCAGTACTTC.

This chain uses TRBV13 with TRBJ2-7; 12 bases align to TRBD2. Germline V gene sequence: CDR1 PRHDT, CDR2 FYEKMQ (reference sequence). Trimming took 5 bases from V and 3 from J; bases not matched to a gene: 5. The CDR3 contains 15 residues. The CDR3 DNA follows: TGTGCCAGCAGCCCCCGGACTAGCGGGGTCTACGAGCAGTACTTC. Protein sequence: CASSPRTSGVYEQYF. Full variable domain (rest looked up from reference TRBV13 and TRBJ2-7): AAGVIQSPRHLIKEKRETATLKCYPIPRHDTVYWYQQGPGQDPQFLISFYEKMQSDKGSIPDRFSAQQFSDYHSELNMSSLELGDSALYFCASSPRTSGVYEQYFGPGTRLTVT.

J is TRBJ2-1 and V is TRBV30; 8 positions match TRBD2. Per germline, CDR1 GTSNPN and CDR2 SVGIG (reference sequence). There are 14 residues in the CDR3. V was pared by 4 bases and J by 6 bases, with 8 bases of the junction left unmatched. The CDR3 coding sequence is TGTGCCTGGACGTTAGTAGCGGGGTTCAATGAGCAGTTCTTC. Translation gives CAWTLVAGFNEQFF.

The V and J genes are TRBV10-3 and TRBJ2-5; the match to TRBD1 covers 8 bases. The V and J ends lost 8 bases and 3 bases, in that order; junction bases with no gene match: 5. CDR3 length equals 13 residues. CDR1 and CDR2 from the germline V gene are ENHRY and SYGVKD. The CDR3 DNA follows: TGTGCCATCTCGGACAGGGACGAAGAGACCCAGTACTTC. Translation gives CAISDRDEETQYF.

J is TRBJ2-5 and V is TRBV7-6; TRBD2 aligns across 7 bases. The CDR3 sequence is 19 residues long. The germline gives CDR1 SGHVS, CDR2 FNYEAQ. The V gene end was trimmed by 5 bases and the J gene end by 0 bases; junction bases not matched to a gene: 18. This CDR3 is CASSRTERGLFLNQETQYF. CDR3 sequence (DNA): TGTGCCAGCAGCAGGACTGAGCGGGGCCTCTTTTTGAACCAAGAGACCCAGTACTTC.